This is a list of T cell receptor beta chains from one sample in a study of regulatory and conventional T cells in RAG deficiency. The data were produced by immunoSEQ multiplex PCR, yet TCRdb's version contains in-frame clones alone and is incomplete. This repertoire shows fewer than 30,000 clones, roughly 96% found once; its top ten account for roughly 0.16%. The data also belong to a second study, concerning regulatory T cells.

Sequenced material: CD25- CD4+ T cells sorted from blood. These receptor sequences come from a human donor in good health. Both conserved end residues are part of each CDR3. D genes are given only for firm matches.

TRBJ2-2 TRBD1 TRBV9 CASSPRQGAGELFF
TRBJ1-3 TRBD1 TRBV7-6 CASGQGNGNTIYF
TRBJ2-1 TRBD2 TRBV28 CASIKRRGVSYNEQFF
TRBJ2-3 . TRBV19 CASTPTSSTDTQYF
TRBJ2-3 TRBD2 TRBV7-2 CASSIRAGGTTDTQYF
TRBJ2-1 . TRBV10-3 CAILRQGRSYNEQFF
TRBJ2-7 TRBD1 TRBV5-1 CASSLLPGGASWKAYEQYF
TRBJ2-1 . TRBV7-6 CASSLAHQGNEQFF
TRBJ1-1 TRBD1 TRBV2 CASSETLGDRGLGTEAFF
TRBJ1-1 . TRBV7-2 CASSLVEEAFF
TRBJ1-2 TRBD1 TRBV6-6 CASLWDRDNYGYTF
TRBJ1-2 TRBD1 TRBV5-4 CASSLGGQNNYGYTF
TRBJ1-3 . TRBV5-4 CASSWNGGPEYF
TRBJ2-7 . TRBV19 CASSKNLGSSYEQYF
TRBJ2-1 TRBD1 TRBV18 CASSMGQGAHEQFF
TRBJ2-1 . TRBV11-3 CASSLGATSYNEQFF
TRBJ2-3 TRBD1 TRBV5-4 CASSSTGRSTDTQYF
TRBJ2-3 TRBD2 TRBV5-1 CASSWTSGGAADTQYF
TRBJ1-4 . TRBV5-1 CASSPGAGASDPKERGF
TRBJ1-2 . TRBV5-5 CASSPSQTGYGYTF